The 26 T cell receptor beta chains in this list originate from one sample, sequenced in a study of cytomegalovirus exposure and HLA in healthy donors. The primer mix had 60 Vbeta and 13 Jbeta primers. The table came from immunoSEQ multiplex PCR; TCRdb's copy has only in-frame clones and leaves some out. The sample has 240,000 or so clones; about 81% are singletons. Sequencing was done on a sample of PBMCs. Every receptor here comes from a woman aged 40 to 50 in good health and CMV-seropositive.

In this sample, this clone turned up a few times. This rearrangement joins TRBV6-6 to TRBJ2-5; D may be TRBD2 (5 bases). There are 12 residues in the CDR3. CDR1 MNHNY and CDR2 SVGAGI come from the germline V gene (reference sequence). Trimming removed 9 bases from V and 2 bases from J, with 10 bases in between. For the CDR3, the DNA is TGTGCCAGTAGTACGGGGCAAGAGACCCAGTACTTC. As protein: CASSTGQETQYF.

On this clone: Additional DNA sequences in this sample encode the identical CDR3. The V gene is TRBV19, the J gene TRBJ2-7, with TRBD2 matching 11 bases. This CDR3 contains 15 residues. V trimming: 2 bases; J trimming: 3 bases; junction bases outside the gene matches: 3. Germline V CDR1 and CDR2: LNHDA, SQIVND (reference sequence). The CDR3 reads CASSISTSGSYEQYF. CDR3 DNA: TGTGCCAGTAGTATAAGTACTAGCGGGAGCTACGAGCAGTACTTC.

The chain combines TRBV27 with TRBJ2-5; 13 nucleotides agree with TRBD2. The CDR3 extends over 17 amino acids. Unmatched junction bases numbered 8, after V lost 2 bases and J lost 5 bases. Germline assignment: CDR1 MNHEY and CDR2 SMNVEV (reference sequence). This chain's CDR3 is CASSLTGTSGTGETQYF. The CDR3 DNA follows: TGTGCCAGCAGTTTAACCGGGACTAGCGGGACGGGTGAGACCCAGTACTTC.

The rearrangement uses TRBV5-6 and TRBJ1-2; D possibly corresponds to TRBD1 (5 bases). This CDR3 is 12 amino acids long. Looked up from germline, CDR1 is SGHDT and CDR2 is YYEEEE. V lost 7 bases to trimming and J lost 2 bases, with 9 bases between them. This CDR3 is CASSRQNYGYTF. Written as DNA, the CDR3 is TGTGCCAGCTCACGACAGAACTATGGCTACACCTTC.

This rearrangement joins TRBV30 to TRBJ1-5; possible D gene TRBD1, 6 bases. V shed 3 bases and J shed 6 bases, with 15 bases lying between them. The CDR3 is 14 amino acids. The germline gives CDR1 GTSNPN, CDR2 SVGIG (reference sequence). CDR3: CAWRAIGGVQPQHF. For the CDR3, the DNA is TGTGCCTGGAGGGCGATAGGGGGAGTTCAGCCCCAGCATTTT.

The gene calls are TRBV19 and TRBJ2-7, with a possible D match to TRBD1 (5 bases). Germline V CDR1 and CDR2: LNHDA, SQIVND (reference sequence). Trimming cost V 0 bases and J 6 bases, with 9 bases left between them. CDR3 length: 13 amino acids. The CDR3 is CASSIDDRFEQYF. CDR3 nucleotide sequence: TGTGCCAGTAGTATAGACGACAGATTCGAGCAGTACTTC.

There are a few counts of this clone. V and J are TRBV30 and TRBJ2-3, with 15 bases aligning to TRBD2. V lost 4 bases to trimming and J lost 6 bases; unmatched junction nucleotides: 11. Germline assignment: CDR1 GTSNPN and CDR2 SVGIG (reference sequence). The CDR3 runs 17 residues. CDR3 residues: CAWTSRYGTSGRDTQYF. The CDR3 DNA reads as TGTGCCTGGACGAGCAGATACGGGACTAGCGGGAGGGATACGCAGTATTTT.

This chain joins TRBV7-3 and TRBJ2-2, with 9 positions matching TRBD1. Germline-derived CDR1 and CDR2 are SGHTA and FQGTGA. This CDR3 region has 16 residues. The trim removed 5 bases at V and 2 bases at J, leaving 6 bases unmatched. This chain's CDR3 is CASSPTGGANTGELFF. The CDR3 DNA is TGTGCCAGCAGCCCTACAGGGGGCGCCAACACCGGGGAGCTGTTTTTT.

The V gene is TRBV29-1, the J gene TRBJ1-1, with D tentatively TRBD1 (6 bases). The germline V gene encodes CDR1 SQVTM and CDR2 ANQGSEA. V dropped 5 bases and J dropped 0 bases, with 16 bases sitting between them. The CDR3 length is 15 residues. The CDR3 nucleotides are TGCAGCGTTAAGGGCAGGGGTATCATGAACACTGAAGCTTTCTTT. It specifies CSVKGRGIMNTEAFF.

V and J are TRBV5-1 and TRBJ1-2; 8 nucleotides line up with TRBD1. Per the germline V gene, CDR1 is SGHRS and CDR2 is YFSETQ. CDR3 length: 15 amino acids. Trimming took 4 bases from V and 3 from J; bases not matched to a gene: 8. This CDR3 is CASSPGQAFYYGYTF. For the CDR3, the DNA is TGCGCCAGCAGCCCGGGACAGGCTTTTTACTATGGCTACACCTTC.

The J gene is TRBJ1-1, the V gene TRBV9; possibly TRBD1 for D (6 bases). V was trimmed by 2 bases and J by 3 bases, leaving 11 bases between them. This CDR3 is built from 14 residues. Germline CDR1 reads SGDLS; CDR2 reads YYNGEE. The DNA of the CDR3 is TGTGCCAGCAGCGTGCACAGGGCGGACACTGAAGCTTTCTTT. Protein: CASSVHRADTEAFF.

V is TRBV9 and J is TRBJ1-1; D unresolved. The CDR3 covers 13 residues. Germline CDR1 reads SGDLS; CDR2 reads YYNGEE. With 5 bases removed from V and 0 bases from J, the gap between germline ends came to 8 bases. The CDR3 nucleotides are TGTGCCAGCAGGGGCTCCATGAACACTGAAGCTTTCTTT. It is translated as CASRGSMNTEAFF.

The chain carries TRBV18 and TRBJ1-6; 9 bases fit TRBD1. V was clipped by 3 bases and J by 5 bases; unmatched bases: 5. Germline-derived CDR1 and CDR2 are KGHSH and LQKENI. The CDR3 runs to 16 residues. The CDR3 spells CASSPTGTGNNSPLHF. As DNA, the CDR3 is TGTGCCAGCTCACCTACCGGGACAGGGAATAATTCACCCCTCCACTTT.

CDR3 nucleotides: TGTGCCAGCAGCTTAGAGCTAGCGGGGTTAGAGCAGTTCTTC. This sequence encodes CASSLELAGLEQFF. The J gene is TRBJ2-1, the V gene TRBV7-2; TRBD2 aligns across 9 bases. There are 14 residues in the CDR3. V shed 1 base, J shed 10 bases, and the junction held 5 bases outside the gene matches. Germline V gene sequence: CDR1 SGHTA, CDR2 FQGNSA.

This chain joins TRBV30 and TRBJ2-2; maybe TRBD1 (6 bases). There are 12 residues in the CDR3. Germline assignment: CDR1 GTSNPN and CDR2 SVGIG (reference sequence). Trimming left V 3 bases short and J 6 bases short, with 8 bases between. CDR3 amino acids: CAWSSGAGELFF. CDR3 in DNA: TGTGCCTGGAGCTCAGGGGCCGGGGAGCTGTTTTTT.

Only a few counts were recorded for this clone. At one boundary the junction diverges from the germline segment, which might be a read error. The rearrangement uses TRBV7-9 and TRBJ1-2, with unresolved D. Germline CDR1 is SEHNR and CDR2 is FQNEAQ (reference sequence). The CDR3 runs 12 residues. The CDR3 is CSSSSQNYGYTF. The CDR3 DNA reads as TGTTCCAGCAGCTCACAGAACTATGGCTACACCTTC.

This chain links TRBV6-4 with TRBJ2-3, with 9 positions matching TRBD2. This CDR3 is built from 17 residues. V shed 4 bases, J shed 3 bases, and the junction held 11 bases outside the gene matches. The germline CDR1 and CDR2 sequences are MRHNA and SNTAGT. CDR3 loop: CASSALPLAGATDTQYF. In DNA form, the CDR3 reads TGTGCCAGCAGTGCCTTACCCTTAGCGGGGGCAACAGATACGCAGTATTTT.

This chain joins TRBV2 and TRBJ2-1; D is possibly TRBD2 (6 bases). This CDR3 is built from 14 residues. Per the germline V gene, CDR1 is SNHLY and CDR2 is FYNNEI. Trimming took 9 bases from V and 8 from J, leaving 20 bases between them. In nucleotides, the CDR3 is TGTGCCAGTCTACCGGGACTCGGAGGCGATGAGCAGTTCTTC. Amino acid sequence: CASLPGLGGDEQFF.

The chain links TRBV19 to TRBJ1-1; the match to TRBD1 covers 8 bases. Unmatched junction bases numbered 15, after V lost 6 bases and J lost 3 bases. CDR1 LNHDA and CDR2 SQIVND come from the germline V gene (reference sequence). This CDR3 comprises 17 residues. For the CDR3, the DNA is TGTGCCAGTAGGCAATCAGGGGGCGTTTTCACGGACACTGAAGCTTTCTTT. This sequence encodes CASRQSGGVFTDTEAFF.

V is TRBV7-2 and J is TRBJ2-1; 10 bases line up with TRBD2. This CDR3 contains 16 residues. Germline V gene sequence: CDR1 SGHTA, CDR2 FQGNSA. V lost 1 base, J lost 4 bases, and 4 bases stayed unmatched. The chain's CDR3 is CASSLDTSGVYNEQFF. The DNA of the CDR3 is TGTGCCAGCAGCTTAGATACTAGCGGGGTGTACAATGAGCAGTTCTTC.

The V gene is TRBV9, the J gene TRBJ2-2, with TRBD2 matching over 10 bases. With V trimmed by 0 bases and J by 3 bases, 2 bases remained unmatched. This CDR3 is built from 16 residues. The germline V gene encodes CDR1 SGDLS and CDR2 YYNGEE. The CDR3 protein is CASSVGAGGDTGELFF. In nucleotides, the CDR3 is TGTGCCAGCAGCGTAGGAGCGGGAGGGGACACCGGGGAGCTGTTTTTT. The full variable domain, completed using reference TRBV9 and TRBJ2-2, is DSGVTQTPKHLITATGQRVTLRCSPRSGDLSVYWYQQSLDQGLQFLIQYYNGEERAKGNILERFSAQQFPDLHSELNLSSLELGDSALYFCASSVGAGGDTGELFFGEGSRLTVL.

The J gene is TRBJ1-2, the V gene TRBV5-1, with a possible D match to TRBD1 (6 bases). Germline V gene lookup returns CDR1 SGHRS and CDR2 YFSETQ. This CDR3 contains 14 residues. Trimming cost V 4 bases and J 3 bases, with 13 bases left between them. This CDR3 reads CASSPGGGDYGYTF. CDR3 nucleotide sequence: TGCGCCAGCAGCCCCGGAGGGGGGGACTATGGCTACACCTTC.

The chain uses TRBV5-4 and TRBJ2-7, with TRBD2 matching over 11 bases. Germline-derived CDR1 and CDR2 are SGHNT and YYREEE (reference sequence). CDR3 length: 15 amino acids. V lost 4 bases, J lost 2 bases, and 5 bases stayed unmatched. The CDR3 DNA sequence: TGTGCCAGCAGCCAGACTAGCGGGGCCACCTACGAGCAGTACTTC. It yields the protein CASSQTSGATYEQYF.

For this clone: Distinct nucleotide sequences in the sample also encode this CDR3. The chain recombines TRBV30 with TRBJ2-2, with 7 nucleotides matching TRBD2. The CDR3 extends over 14 amino acids. Per the germline V gene, CDR1 is GTSNPN and CDR2 is SVGIG (reference sequence). V trimming: 8 bases; J trimming: 0 bases; junction bases outside the gene matches: 6. CDR3 nucleotides: TGTGCCAACGGGGGAGGGCCGAACACCGGGGAGCTGTTTTTT. This encodes CANGGGPNTGELFF. Full variable domain (outside the CDR3, taken from reference TRBV30 and TRBJ2-2): SQTIHQWPATLVQPVGSPLSLECTVEGTSNPNLYWYRQAAGRGLQLLFYSVGIGQISSEVPQNLSASRPQDRQFILSSKKLLLSDSGFYLCANGGGPNTGELFFGEGSRLTVL.

In DNA form, the CDR3 reads TGTGCCAGCAGTGGGGGACTAATCAACACCGGGGAGCTGTTTTTT. Encoded protein: CASSGGLINTGELFF. The genes are TRBV7-9 and TRBJ2-2; 7 nucleotides match TRBD2. This CDR3 spans 15 amino acids. Germline V gene data show CDR1 as SEHNR and CDR2 as FQNEAQ (reference sequence). V was clipped by 6 bases and J by 2 bases; unmatched bases: 6.

The chain couples TRBV5-1 to TRBJ1-1; 11 nucleotides agree with TRBD1. CDR1 is SGHRS and CDR2 is YFSETQ in the germline V gene. The CDR3 contains 17 residues. J was trimmed by 1 base and V by 1 base; bases with no gene match: 6. The chain's CDR3 is CASSLWTGGVQNTEAFF. CDR3 nucleotides: TGCGCCAGCAGCTTGTGGACAGGGGGCGTTCAGAACACTGAAGCTTTCTTT.